The 5 T cell receptor beta chains presented below share a single source sample, sequenced in a study of response to subunit inactivated influenza vaccine. TCRdb used MiXCR to reprocess the RT-PCR reads, holding one entry per CDR3 protein. Of hundreds of thousands of distinct CDR3 sequences detected, 15% to 20% appear once; the ten largest clones hold about a tenth. The sample was PBMCs from blood, taken 5 days after vaccination. Receptor source: a man in his fifties who received an inactivated influenza vaccine.

This clonotype has at least ten counts. The genes are TRBV20-1 and TRBJ2-4, with D possibly TRBD1 on 7 matching bases. Germline V CDR1 and CDR2: DFQATT, SNEGSKA (reference sequence). V gave up 3 bases and J gave up 1 base, with 16 bases separating them. CDR3 length: 16 amino acids. CDR3 in amino acids: CSASKVAGGAKNIQYF. CDR3 nucleotide sequence: TGCAGTGCTAGCAAGGTGGCAGGGGGGGCCAAAAACATTCAGTACTTC.

This chain links TRBV30 with TRBJ1-1, with TRBD1 matching 8 bases. V shed 3 bases and J 5 bases; nucleotides not matched to a gene: 5. Per germline, CDR1 GTSNPN and CDR2 SVGIG (reference sequence). This CDR3 comprises 13 residues. The CDR3, as DNA: TGTGCCTGGAGCGCCGGGACAGGAACTGAAGCTTTCTTT. Its translation: CAWSAGTGTEAFF.

The V call is TRBV5-1, the J call TRBJ2-2; TRBD1 agrees at 8 bases. Germline V lookup: CDR1 SGHRS, CDR2 YFSETQ. The CDR3 sequence is 16 residues long. J lost 1 base, V lost 3 bases, and 5 bases had no gene match. The CDR3 DNA follows: TGCGCCAGCAGCTGGGGGGACAGGCTGAACACCGGGGAGCTGTTTTTT. Encoded protein: CASSWGDRLNTGELFF.

The rearrangement joins TRBV7-2 to TRBJ2-7, with D unclear. With 7 bases removed from V and 6 bases from J, the gap between germline ends came to 10 bases. This CDR3 is built from 11 residues. CDR1 is SGHTA, CDR2 FQGNSA, per germline. The CDR3 is CASNLQGEQYF. CDR3 nucleotide sequence: TGTGCCAGCAACCTACAAGGCGAGCAGTACTTC. The whole variable domain, remainder taken from reference TRBV7-2 and TRBJ2-7, is GAGVSQSPSNKVTEKGKDVELRCDPISGHTALYWYRQSLGQGLEFLIYFQGNSAPDKSGLPSDRFSAERTGGSVSTLTIQRTQQEDSAVYLCASNLQGEQYFGPGTRLTVT.

The gene calls are TRBV6-1 and TRBJ2-3, with 9 bases that match TRBD2. This CDR3 is built from 17 residues. The germline gives CDR1 MNHNS, CDR2 SASEGT. J was trimmed by 5 bases and V by 6 bases; bases with no gene match: 15. CDR3 sequence reads: CASSPSRPGLARDTQYF. The CDR3 DNA is TGTGCCAGCAGCCCATCTCGACCGGGACTAGCAAGAGATACGCAGTATTTT.